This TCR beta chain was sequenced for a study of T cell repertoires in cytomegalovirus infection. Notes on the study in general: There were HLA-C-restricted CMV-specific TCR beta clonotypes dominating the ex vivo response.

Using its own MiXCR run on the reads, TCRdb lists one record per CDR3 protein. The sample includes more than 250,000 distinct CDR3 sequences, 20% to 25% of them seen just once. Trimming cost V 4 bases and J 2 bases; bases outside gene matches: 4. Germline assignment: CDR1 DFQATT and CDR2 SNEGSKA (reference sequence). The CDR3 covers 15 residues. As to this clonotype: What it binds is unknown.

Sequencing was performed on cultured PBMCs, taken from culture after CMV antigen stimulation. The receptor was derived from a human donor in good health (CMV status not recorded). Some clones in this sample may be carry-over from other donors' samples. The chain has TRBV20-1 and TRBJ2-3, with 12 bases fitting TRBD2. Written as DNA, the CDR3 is TGCAGTGCTACCGGGACTAGCGGGTTCACAGATACGCAGTATTTT. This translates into CSATGTSGFTDTQYF.